This record concerns one T cell receptor beta chain sequence. This sample is part of a study of OX40 agonist ivuxolimab in advanced cancers. Study overall: Clinicians treated patients with ivuxolimab, an agonistic anti-OX40 (CD134) antibody. Melanoma, hepatocellular carcinoma, head and neck or renal cell cancer occurred in dose-escalation patients.

With autoimmune disease history or systemic immunosuppression, patients were excluded. CDR1 and CDR2 (germline): SGHDT, YYEEEE. The V gene lost 4 bases and the J gene lost 2 bases, with 16 bases spanning the gap. The CDR3 loop spans 16 amino acids. Clones were read by immunoSEQ multiplex PCR, and TCRdb kept only the in-frame ones, dropping some. This table has around 62,000 clones, approximately 80% appearing once. This TCR was recovered from an adult with an advanced solid tumor such as melanoma, head and neck, liver or kidney cancer. The chain uses TRBV5-6 and TRBJ2-1; D might be TRBD1 (6 bases). This specimen was CD4+ or CD8+ T cells sorted from blood, taken in a trial of the OX40 agonist ivuxolimab. CDR3 nucleotide sequence: TGTGCCAGCAGCACGGTAGGTCCAGGGGCCTACAATGAGCAGTTCTTC. Translated: CASSTVGPGAYNEQFF.